A single sample gave rise to the 6 T cell receptor beta chains below, sequenced in a study of blood T cell repertoires in COVID-19. Produced via immunoSEQ multiplex PCR; TCRdb's table is partial and in-frame only. The sample holds 200,000 or so clones; around 89% are singletons and the top ten take roughly 3%. Sequencing input: PBMCs or T cells enriched from blood (not recorded which). The receptors originated from a woman in her late teens or twenties in a cohort exposed to, infected with or recovered from COVID-19 (not recorded which).

The chain recombines TRBV9 with TRBJ1-2; D is possibly TRBD1 (5 bases). This CDR3 spans 14 amino acids. Between the trimmed V and J ends, which lost 4 bases and 3 bases, there was a span of 13 bases. The V gene's germline CDR1 is SGDLS and CDR2 YYNGEE. Here the CDR3 reads CASSLIPGDYGYTF. CDR3 nucleotides: TGTGCCAGCAGCCTAATACCGGGGGACTATGGCTACACCTTC.

The rearrangement joins TRBV19 to TRBJ2-3; TRBD1 might be the D (5 bases). With 6 bases removed from V and 0 bases from J, the gap between germline ends came to 10 bases. CDR1 and CDR2 from the germline V gene are LNHDA and SQIVND (reference sequence). This CDR3 is built from 14 residues. CDR3 nucleotides: TGTGCCAGTAGCCAGACAGTTAGCACAGATACGCAGTATTTT. Its protein is CASSQTVSTDTQYF.

The chain uses TRBV3-1 (or the pseudogene TRBV3-2) and TRBJ2-1, with TRBD2 matching over 10 bases. The CDR3 is made up of 16 amino acids. Germline CDR1 and CDR2: LGHDT and YNNKEL (reference sequence). The V gene end was trimmed by 0 bases and the J gene end by 8 bases; junction bases not matched to a gene: 7. CDR3 sequence (DNA): TGTGCCAGCAGCCAAGAGGCGGCTAGCGGGAGCGATGAGCAGTTCTTC. It specifies CASSQEAASGSDEQFF.

The J gene is TRBJ1-2, the V gene TRBV28, with D perhaps TRBD1 (5 bases). V shed 4 bases and J shed 7 bases, with 16 bases lying between them. CDR1 and CDR2 (germline): MDHEN, SYDVKM. This CDR3 is 14 amino acids long. CDR3 loop: CASSSHGGRAGYTF. The CDR3 nucleotides read TGTGCCAGCAGTTCCCACGGGGGGAGGGCTGGCTACACCTTC.

The chain joins TRBV9 to TRBJ2-5, with 7 bases lining up with TRBD1. There are 15 residues in the CDR3. V shed 4 bases, J shed 2 bases, and the junction held 8 bases outside the gene matches. Germline V lookup: CDR1 SGDLS, CDR2 YYNGEE. The CDR3 is CASSPRQGPQETQYF. As DNA, the CDR3 is TGTGCCAGCAGCCCGCGACAGGGACCTCAAGAGACCCAGTACTTC.

This chain connects TRBV18 to TRBJ1-3, with D uncertain. Trimming shortened V by 1 base and J by 0 bases, and 7 bases separated the two germline ends. The CDR3 runs 15 residues. CDR1 and CDR2 from the germline V gene are KGHSH and LQKENI. CDR3: CASSPREDSGNTIYF. In DNA, the CDR3 is TGTGCCAGCTCACCACGGGAGGACTCTGGAAACACCATATATTTT. The whole variable domain, remainder taken from reference TRBV18 and TRBJ1-3, is NAGVMQNPRHLVRRRGQEARLRCSPMKGHSHVYWYRQLPEEGLKFMVYLQKENIIDESGMPKERFSAEFPKEGPSILRIQQVVRGDSAAYFCASSPREDSGNTIYFGEGSWLTVV.